The clone carrying this TCR beta chain was seen a single time. Antigen specificity is unknown. The record originates from a study of shared clonotypes between healthy human individuals. Study-level background: CD4 naive and memory got three plates each, CD8 naive two, CD8 memory one.

V was cut by 2 bases and J by 7 bases, with 18 bases left in between. This CDR3 contains 16 residues. CDR1 and CDR2 from the germline V gene are MNHEY and SMNVEV (reference sequence). Findings and limits, study-wide: Across a handful of donors, naive CD4 shared roughly 5.2%, naive CD8 around 3.8%, memory CD4 more than 2%, memory CD8 roughly 0.37%.

Naive CD8 cells lacked CD45RO, underwent positive selection for CCR7 and left out terminally differentiated effector memory CD45RA+ cells. The assay was immunoSEQ multiplex PCR, and TCRdb's table has in-frame clones only and misses some. The data show about 2 million clones, with around 96% seen just once and 0.9% to 1.3% held by the top ten. Sequences were obtained from naive CD8+ T cells sorted from blood. The genes are TRBV27 and TRBJ2-1, with D perhaps TRBD1 (5 bases). The TCR sequence derives from a man aged 18 to 30 in good health. The CDR3 region has the DNA TGTGCCAGCAGTTTACAGAGAGTCCAGGGTAGTAATGAGCAGTTCTTC. Translating it yields CASSLQRVQGSNEQFF.